Described below is a single T cell receptor (beta chain) sequence and its context. Its antigen is not identified. The data derive from a study of shared clonotypes between healthy human individuals. From germline, CDR1 is MNHEY and CDR2 SMNVEV (reference sequence). This CDR3 region has 14 residues. V was pared by 1 base and J by 6 bases, with 11 bases between. Regarding the study as a whole: Since donors were few, the genetic and exposure-history diversity represented was limited. Among donors, the sharing of clonotypes was expected to be influenced by sequencing depth.

Data came from immunoSEQ multiplex PCR; TCRdb stores just in-frame clones and leaves some out. The sample has approximately 810,000 clones, 80% to 95% seen once. Naive CD8 cells were CD45RO-negative, positively selected for CCR7, excluding terminally differentiated effector memory CD45RA+ cells. This TCR was recovered from a man aged 25-45 years in good health. Sequencing was carried out using naive CD8+ T cells sorted from blood. This chain uses TRBV27 with TRBJ2-3; D remains unclear. The CDR3 sequence: CASSLLASKDTQYF. The CDR3 region has the DNA TGTGCCAGCAGTTTATTGGCGAGCAAGGATACGCAGTATTTT.